This TCR beta chain was profiled in a study of shared clonotypes between healthy human individuals. Trimming removed 2 bases from V and 7 bases from J; junction bases left unmatched: 6. In germline, CDR1 is MDHEN, CDR2 SYDVKM. This CDR3 has 15 residues. TCRdb's copy holds only in-frame clones and misses some; the assay was immunoSEQ multiplex PCR. The sample lists hundreds of thousands of clones; around 97% were seen once. The V call is TRBV28, the J call TRBJ2-4, with TRBD2 matching over 9 bases. The sample taken for sequencing was naive CD4+ T cells sorted from blood. Subset denoted: CD45RA+ positively selected. This receptor was taken from a woman aged 30 to 39 in good health. The CDR3 loop reads CASSLAGGPGNIQYF. CDR3 bases: TGTGCCAGCAGTTTAGCGGGAGGGCCGGGGAACATTCAGTACTTC.